The entry that follows covers one T cell receptor beta chain sequence. This clonotype was detected only a few times. It lacks a known antigen. Base qualities are missing; no much larger clone stands one base away. The germline V gene supplies CDR1 MNHEY and CDR2 SVGAGI. The CDR3, from cysteine to phenylalanine, totals 14 residues. Only CDR3 DNA is held: 42 bases, read in frame from base 1. V is trimmed back by 7 bases and J by 5 bases, and the junction contains 7 bases that no gene match accounts for. Libraries were prepared through 5' RACE. The instrument given in TCRdb is Illumina HiSeq 2500. A second 7 to 11 cycle PCR used a sample-barcoded 5' primer and a J-beta primer mix. A unique molecular identifier was introduced onto each TCR beta cDNA molecule by a template-switch 5' adaptor carrying 12 random nucleotides. Each sample yielded at least 3 million CDR3-containing paired-end reads. First-strand cDNA synthesis was performed from all RNA using the Mint cDNA synthesis kit, with priming by a TRBC-specific oligonucleotide. Following uracil-DNA glycosylase treatment, a first 18-cycle PCR with universal primers M1SS and BC2_uni_R was performed on all cDNA. Processing in the source paper ran as follows. Normalization of each sample was performed by random selection of 1 million high-quality reads, each carrying a distinct molecular identifier. Reads with shared molecular identifiers were discarded instead of being binned into consensus sequences. MiTCR, set to a Q25 quality threshold and the strictest error-elimination algorithm, was used for CDR3 identification, clonotype clustering and error correction. A nonparametric unseen species model with Euler transformation was used to estimate lower-bound total TCR beta diversity. Using fastp at Q25 and MiXCR, TCRdb reprocessed the public reads and kept productive beta chains. Merged by CDR3 protein, the rows form single entries marked with the most common genes and DNA. These V and J calls are TCRdb output, not the study's own analysis. For this sample the table gives fewer than 2,000,000 distinct CDR3 sequences, of which roughly 32% were detected only once. In total, the top ten clones hold 10% to 12% of the sample.

The sample is drawn from a study of blood T cells in healthy people across ages (dated by TCRdb to the mid-2010s). For context, the study as a whole: In model experiments, template switching captured about one uniquely barcoded TCR beta cDNA molecule for every two T cells. The donors were split into four age groups: young (average around 15 years), middle-aged (roughly 39), aged (roughly 68) and long-lived (approximately 80). For two donors (one aged 18 to 30 and one aged 80 or older), the study analyzed two additional independent replicas of 1 million unique cDNA reads from the same blood draw. To avoid experimental bias, donors of different ages were randomly spread across the sequencing lanes. Using deep sequencing normalized with unique cDNA molecular identifiers, the study measured how TCR beta repertoire diversity changes with age. Summary of the overall study and its limitations: Since profiling was done on bulk unsorted PBMCs, naive and antigen-experienced compartments could not be conclusively compared. There was a strong correlation between observed TCR beta diversity and the percentage of naive T cells measured by flow cytometry. Compared with the aged group, the long-lived group had more naive CD4+ T cells, fewer expanded clones and increased TCR diversity, a pattern suggesting age selection. Because donor CMV infection status was unknown, age-related changes in expanded clonotypes were potentially confounded. Total diversity estimates from one million sequenced T cells were considered lower bounds and underestimates. As age increased, observed TCR beta diversity per million T cells dropped in a roughly linear way, and a significant reduction was already evident by age 40.

The roughly 39 donors, aged about 6 to 95 years, were systemically healthy Caucasian individuals from Russia. Each donor gave about 9.2 milliliters of peripheral blood, drawn into EDTA-treated Vacutainer tubes. PBMCs were isolated by Ficoll-Paque density-gradient centrifugation, with at least 7 million obtained per sample. Trizol reagent was used to extract total RNA from the PBMCs, yielding at least 5.5 micrograms per sample. The percentages of naive CD45RAhigh/CD27high T cells were determined by flow cytometry on a PBMC aliquot from every donor. The chain is made from TRBV6-5 and TRBJ1-2, with 10 central nucleotides matching TRBD1. This TCR was recovered from a woman aged 25-40 years in good health. The sequenced sample was blood. The CDR3 amino acid sequence is: CASTRTGGNYGYTF. The DNA reads as follows: TGTGCCAGCACCCGGACAGGGGGGAATTATGGCTACACCTTC.